The 30 T cell receptor beta chains given below trace back to one sample, sequenced in a study of cytomegalovirus exposure and HLA in healthy donors. It was with 60 Vbeta and 13 Jbeta primers that the PCR ran. The method was immunoSEQ multiplex PCR; TCRdb's version includes in-frame clones alone and lacks a portion of them. The data contain 100,000 to 150,000 clones, over 15% of them singletons. Sequencing was performed on PBMCs. These receptors were collected from a female donor in good health and CMV-seropositive.

The chain joins TRBV11-2 to TRBJ1-6; D not resolved. The germline V gene encodes CDR1 SGHAT and CDR2 FQNNGV. This CDR3 has 16 amino acids. V gave up 1 base and J gave up 10 bases, with 17 bases separating them. In DNA, the CDR3 is TGTGCCAGCAGCTTAGTTCTTCGGGTCCCGGGGTCACCCCTCCACTTT. It yields the protein CASSLVLRVPGSPLHF.

A few counts support this clone. The chain employs TRBV7-9 and TRBJ1-5, with no clear D. This CDR3 is 14 amino acids long. Germline CDR1 reads SEHNR; CDR2 reads FQNEAQ (reference sequence). V gave up 4 bases and J gave up 1 base, with 8 bases separating them. The CDR3 sequence: CASSSYKSNQPQHF. CDR3 DNA: TGTGCCAGCAGCTCCTATAAAAGCAATCAGCCCCAGCATTTT.

J is TRBJ2-7 and V is TRBV13; 12 bases line up with TRBD2. The CDR3 spans 18 residues. V shed 4 bases, J shed 0 bases, and the junction held 10 bases outside the gene matches. Per germline, CDR1 PRHDT and CDR2 FYEKMQ (reference sequence). CDR3 nucleotide sequence: TGTGCCAGCAGCTCCAGGACTAGCGGGACACAGAGCTCCTACGAGCAGTACTTC. It translates to CASSSRTSGTQSSYEQYF.

This clone was counted between two and nine times. The chain is built from TRBV10-3 and TRBJ2-3; TRBD2 aligns across 7 bases. The CDR3 has 14 residues. Germline V lookup: CDR1 ENHRY, CDR2 SYGVKD. V lost 10 bases, J lost 2 bases, and 9 bases stayed unmatched. DNA for the CDR3: TGTGCCACCGGACCCGCGGGAGCCACAGATACGCAGTATTTT. It is translated as CATGPAGATDTQYF.

This clone was seen a few times. V and J are TRBV2 and TRBJ2-1, with D perhaps matching TRBD2 (6 bases). CDR1 is SNHLY, CDR2 FYNNEI, per germline. The V end was cut by 3 bases, the J end by 2 bases, with 11 bases between. This CDR3 has 15 residues. CDR3 nucleotide sequence: TGTGCCAGCAGTGACCCGGCTAGCGCCTACAATGAGCAGTTCTTC. Protein sequence: CASSDPASAYNEQFF.

The chain couples TRBV2 to TRBJ2-7; a possible D gene is TRBD2 (7 bases). The germline V gene encodes CDR1 SNHLY and CDR2 FYNNEI. This CDR3 is built from 14 residues. Deletions cut 3 bases from V and 6 bases from J, with 15 bases between. The CDR3 bases are TGTGCCAGCAGTGATGCGGGGGCGCCTCTCGAGCAGTACTTC. It translates to CASSDAGAPLEQYF.

V and J are TRBV7-2 and TRBJ1-5; 9 nucleotides match TRBD1. Looked up from germline, CDR1 is SGHTA and CDR2 is FQGNSA. The J segment lost 6 bases and the V segment lost 5 bases, leaving 11 bases of the junction unmatched. CDR3 length equals 16 residues. CDR3 in amino acids: CASSRRGTGISQPQHF. In DNA, the CDR3 is TGTGCCAGCAGCCGTCGGGGGACAGGGATCAGTCAGCCCCAGCATTTT.

The chain couples TRBV28 to TRBJ1-1, with a weak D call TRBD1 (5 bases). V was clipped by 4 bases and J by 5 bases, with 14 bases between them. CDR1 is MDHEN and CDR2 is SYDVKM in the germline V gene. The CDR3 has 14 amino acids. CDR3 protein: CASSSGGLNTEAFF. As DNA, the CDR3 is TGTGCCAGCAGTTCCGGGGGACTAAATACTGAAGCTTTCTTT.

In this sample, this clone turned up a few times. The J gene is TRBJ2-2, the V gene TRBV6-6; 7 bases match TRBD1. Per the germline V gene, CDR1 is MNHNY and CDR2 is SVGAGI (reference sequence). V gave up 10 bases and J gave up 9 bases; unmatched junction bases: 14. CDR3 length equals 14 residues. Here the CDR3 reads CATLGTASHRELFF. The CDR3 DNA sequence: TGTGCCACCCTCGGGACAGCGTCCCACCGGGAGCTGTTTTTT.

The chain combines TRBV27 with TRBJ2-3; D gene ambiguous. Germline V gene lookup returns CDR1 MNHEY and CDR2 SMNVEV (reference sequence). Trimming cost V 2 bases and J 4 bases, with 13 bases left between them. The CDR3 totals 15 residues. As DNA, the CDR3 is TGTGCCAGCAGTTTAATTTCAGGTGTGGCAGATACGCAGTATTTT. Translation: CASSLISGVADTQYF.

This chain joins TRBV5-1 and TRBJ2-3; TRBD2 aligns across 16 bases. CDR1 is SGHRS and CDR2 is YFSETQ in the germline V gene. CDR3 length: 17 residues. The trim removed 4 bases at V and 5 bases at J, leaving 7 bases unmatched. The CDR3 sequence is CASSTGTSGGAEDTQYF. The CDR3 coding sequence is TGCGCCAGCAGCACAGGGACTAGCGGGGGGGCCGAAGATACGCAGTATTTT.

V and J are TRBV4-2 and TRBJ2-4; D remains unclear. This CDR3 contains 15 residues. V lost 0 bases, J lost 8 bases, and 14 bases lay in between. Germline V gene lookup returns CDR1 LGHNA and CDR2 YNFKEQ. The CDR3 DNA reads TGTGCCAGCAGCCAAGATACCTTTAGATTTGACATTCAGTACTTC. Translation: CASSQDTFRFDIQYF.

The chain has TRBV19 and TRBJ1-1, with a possible D match to TRBD1 (6 bases). Looked up from germline, CDR1 is LNHDA and CDR2 is SQIVND (reference sequence). V was shortened by 7 bases and J by 1 base, with 22 bases between the two germline ends. CDR3 length: 17 residues. The CDR3 coding sequence is TGTGCCAGTACTCCGACGTGGGGCACCAGGGGGAACACTGAAGCTTTCTTT. Protein product: CASTPTWGTRGNTEAFF.

The chain recombines TRBV29-1 with TRBJ2-3, with D maybe TRBD2 (5 bases). CDR1 and CDR2 (germline): SQVTM, ANQGSEA. This CDR3 contains 12 residues. Deletions cut 6 bases from V and 4 bases from J, with 11 bases between. CDR3 sequence reads: CSVKGAPDTQYF. Written as DNA, the CDR3 is TGCAGCGTCAAGGGAGCTCCAGATACGCAGTATTTT.

This rearrangement joins TRBV5-1 to TRBJ1-5; D uncertain. The CDR3 consists of 13 residues. The V and J ends lost 3 bases and 3 bases respectively, with 7 bases between them. The germline CDR1 and CDR2 sequences are SGHRS and YFSETQ. This CDR3 reads CASSSGFNQPQHF. In DNA form, the CDR3 reads TGCGCCAGCAGCTCGGGGTTCAATCAGCCCCAGCATTTT.

CDR3 region: CASSRGQGSGEQYF. The CDR3 nucleotides read TGCGCCAGCAGCAGAGGACAGGGGTCCGGGGAGCAGTACTTC. The V and J genes are TRBV5-1 and TRBJ2-7; 9 bases agree with TRBD1. The CDR3 spans 14 residues. Trimming removed 4 bases from V and 7 bases from J; junction bases left unmatched: 9. The V gene's germline CDR1 is SGHRS and CDR2 YFSETQ.

The chain recombines TRBV27 with TRBJ1-2; unclear D gene. This CDR3 is 14 amino acids long. The germline gives CDR1 MNHEY, CDR2 SMNVEV (reference sequence). The ends were cut back, 3 bases at V and 10 bases at J, with 18 bases in the middle. The CDR3 reads CASSLHNLAGSYTF. CDR3 DNA sequence: TGTGCCAGCAGTTTGCATAACCTTGCGGGCTCCTACACCTTC.

In its sample, this clone was seen once. CDR3 residues: CASSLLGGFQHF. For the CDR3, the DNA is TGTGCCAGCAGCTTATTAGGAGGCTTCCAGCATTTT. The chain recombines TRBV11-2 with TRBJ1-5, with D unresolved. Germline assignment: CDR1 SGHAT and CDR2 FQNNGV. CDR3 size: 12 residues. Trimming removed 2 bases at V and 12 bases at J, with 11 bases between.

This clone has just a few counts. The gene calls are TRBV30 and TRBJ2-4; the match to TRBD2 covers 8 bases. J lost 0 bases, V lost 1 base, and 2 bases had no gene match. The CDR3 is 15 amino acids. CDR1 and CDR2 (germline): GTSNPN, SVGIG (reference sequence). The CDR3 nucleotides read TGTGCCTGGAGTGCGGGGGGGCTAGCCAAAAACATTCAGTACTTC. It translates to CAWSAGGLAKNIQYF.

The sample holds a few counts of this clone. V is TRBV7-9 and J is TRBJ1-5, with unresolved D. The CDR3 has 12 residues. The germline CDR1 and CDR2 sequences are SEHNR and FQNEAQ (reference sequence). V was clipped by 7 bases and J by 4 bases, with 8 bases between them. The CDR3 DNA reads as TGTGCCAGCACCCTTAGTAATCAGCCCCAGCATTTT. Protein sequence: CASTLSNQPQHF.

This clone appeared a few times. V gene TRBV15 combines with J gene TRBJ2-1, with 9 bases identical to TRBD2. The length of the CDR3 is 18 residues. Losses at the gene ends were 0 bases for V and 2 bases for J; bases not matched to a gene: 8. Germline V lookup: CDR1 LNHNV, CDR2 YYDKDF (reference sequence). In DNA form, the CDR3 reads TGTGCCACCAGCAGAGATCCACCGACTAGCGGAACCTACAATGAGCAGTTCTTC. This sequence encodes CATSRDPPTSGTYNEQFF.

This clone was seen more than once but under ten times. The chain links TRBV29-1 to TRBJ1-1; 7 positions agree with TRBD1. The trim removed 1 base at V and 3 bases at J, leaving 5 bases unmatched. Per germline, CDR1 SQVTM and CDR2 ANQGSEA. This CDR3 is built from 14 residues. In nucleotides, the CDR3 is TGCAGCGTTGAAGTACCGGGACAGCACACTGAAGCTTTCTTT. Translated, it gives CSVEVPGQHTEAFF. The variable domain in full, completed from reference TRBV29-1 and TRBJ1-1, reads SAVISQKPSRDICQRGTSLTIQCQVDSQVTMMFWYRQQPGQSLTLIATANQGSEATYESGFVIDKFPISRPNLTFSTLTVSNMSPEDSSIYLCSVEVPGQHTEAFFGQGTRLTVV.

CDR3 coding DNA: TGTGCCAGCAGCCCCGTAAAAATTTCAGTGGGCCCTGGAAACACCATATATTTT. Translated: CASSPVKISVGPGNTIYF. V usage is TRBV7-9 and J usage is TRBJ1-3; D is unresolved. The CDR3 extends over 18 amino acids. Per the germline V gene, CDR1 is SEHNR and CDR2 is FQNEAQ (reference sequence). Trimming left V 5 bases short and J 2 bases short, with 22 bases between.

J is TRBJ1-2 and V is TRBV2; D possibly corresponds to TRBD1 (5 bases). CDR1 is SNHLY and CDR2 is FYNNEI in the germline V gene. The ends were cut back, 6 bases at V and 5 bases at J, with 16 bases in the middle. This CDR3 has 14 residues. The CDR3 is CASSRDGSSYGYTF. The DNA for the CDR3 is TGTGCCAGCAGCCGGGACGGGAGTTCTTATGGCTACACCTTC.

The table lists this clone with a few counts. The chain links TRBV4-1 to TRBJ1-1, with D possibly matching TRBD1 (5 bases). Germline V gene data show CDR1 as MGHRA and CDR2 as YSYEKL. This CDR3 spans 12 amino acids. V lost 6 bases and J 1 base, leaving 6 bases between the germline ends. For the CDR3, the DNA is TGCGCCAGCAGAACAGGGAACACTGAAGCTTTCTTT. Protein sequence: CASRTGNTEAFF.

The chain has TRBV7-9 and TRBJ1-5; D not certain. The ends were cut back, 4 bases at V and 0 bases at J, with 10 bases in the middle. The CDR3 spans 15 residues. CDR1 is SEHNR and CDR2 is FQNEAQ in the germline V gene (reference sequence). The CDR3 DNA is TGTGCCAGCAGCTCGGGTTCTTATAGCAATCAGCCCCAGCATTTT. It translates to CASSSGSYSNQPQHF.

The sample holds a few counts of this clone. Other DNA sequences in the same sample also yield this CDR3. The J gene is TRBJ1-2, the V gene TRBV30; 9 bases agree with TRBD1. Germline V lookup: CDR1 GTSNPN, CDR2 SVGIG (reference sequence). The length of the CDR3 is 14 residues. The ends lost 5 bases at V and 3 bases at J; junction bases unmatched: 7. CDR3 DNA: TGTGCCTGGGAGGGACAGGGATTTGACTATGGCTACACCTTC. It is translated as CAWEGQGFDYGYTF.

The V and J genes are TRBV4-3 and TRBJ2-5; D is perhaps TRBD1 (5 bases). The V and J ends lost 1 base and 4 bases respectively, with 7 bases between them. The CDR3 has 13 amino acids. CDR1 LGHNA and CDR2 YSLEER come from the germline V gene. This CDR3 is CASSQVQGETQYF. CDR3 sequence (DNA): TGCGCCAGCAGCCAAGTTCAGGGAGAGACCCAGTACTTC.

For the CDR3, the DNA is TGTGCCAGCAGTCCTCGGGGGAAGGTCTACGAGCAGTACTTC. It is translated as CASSPRGKVYEQYF. V is TRBV6-1 and J is TRBJ2-7, with D possibly matching TRBD2 (6 bases). V gave up 5 bases and J gave up 3 bases, with 14 bases separating them. CDR1 is MNHNS, CDR2 SASEGT, per germline. CDR3 length: 14 residues.

The genes are TRBV7-3 and TRBJ2-5; no firm D call. V was pared by 0 bases and J by 3 bases, with 5 bases between. CDR3 length equals 13 residues. Germline loops: CDR1 SGHTA, CDR2 FQGTGA. The CDR3 region has the DNA TGTGCCAGCAGCTTAACACGAGAAGAGACCCAGTACTTC. It translates to CASSLTREETQYF.